Here is one T cell receptor (beta chain) with its context. This clonotype has ten or more counts. The antigen this receptor binds is unknown. No much larger clone is present one base from it, and per-base qualities are unavailable. This specimen belongs to a study of regulatory T cells in long-lasting Graves disease (dated by TCRdb to the early 2020s). Concerning the study at large: In the newly diagnosed Graves' disease group, patients had been taking antithyroid drugs for less than 3 months. This study used TCR sequencing and RNA sequencing of peripheral blood to compare persistent Graves' disease patients against newly diagnosed Graves' disease patients. The study took place in China and was registered as a clinical trial. TCR sequencing covered roughly 13 persistent and roughly 20 newly diagnosed Graves' disease patients, about 35 samples in total. Study-wide conclusions, independent of this receptor: TRBV28, TRBJ1-2 and TRBJ2-5 were preferentially used in persistent disease, while TRBV20-1 and TRBJ2-1 were favored in newly diagnosed disease. A larger number of public clonotypes was shared among persistent patients (fewer than 3,000) than among newly diagnosed patients (about 990). The study examined only peripheral blood because the primary lesion, thyroid tissue, could not be accessed. The authors acknowledged the small sample size as a limitation that may reduce accuracy. Persistent Graves' disease patients showed lower TCR Shannon entropy and fewer highly expanded clones than newly diagnosed patients, suggesting clonal expansion. Sequencing and analysis were limited to the TCR beta chain.

A distance of 13 bases separates the germline ends of V and J, which lose 5 bases and 11 bases respectively. Spanning cysteine to phenylalanine, the CDR3 consists of 11 amino acids. The read is trimmed to its CDR3 DNA, 33 bases read in frame from base 1. CDR1 and CDR2, looked up from the germline V gene, are SNHLY and FYNNEI. Library generation was performed with multiplex PCR. The listed sequencing device is Illumina HiSeq 4000. TCR beta libraries were built with iRepertoire HTBI primers and Arm-PCR amplification of CDR3 regions. Before sequencing, the PCR products underwent gel purification. From the authors' description of their analysis: Gene usage analysis of CDR3 amino acid clonotypes relied on the roughly 67 TRBV and 12 to 15 TRBJ segments identified across samples. COPE and FqMerger were used to merge filtered high-quality paired reads into contigs. BLAST was used to align contigs to the IMGT TRBV, TRBD and TRBJ reference genes, and CDR3 was defined following IMGT. Clonotypes above 0.1% frequency were classified as highly expanded clones. Shannon entropy served as the measure of repertoire diversity, while the Gini coefficient captured V-J evenness. A clonotype was considered public if more than one individual shared it. TCRdb trimmed public reads at Q25 via fastp, called clones via MiXCR and kept in-frame beta chains. For every CDR3 protein sequence, its rows merge into one entry that carries the most common genes and DNA. Clone size and V and J calls follow TCRdb, not the original study. This sample is represented by more than 450,000 distinct CDR3 sequences; roughly 17% of them were singletons. The ten largest clonotypes hold 12% of the sample.

The time point label corresponds to: newly diagnosed GD, antithyroid drugs for less than 3 months. For both TCR sequencing and RNA sequencing, RNA was extracted from PBMCs in TRIzol. The diagnosis of Graves' disease followed American Thyroid Association guidelines. The patients came from an endocrinology department in Xi'an, China. Each patient gave 7 to 9.5 milliliters of peripheral blood, collected in an EDTA anticoagulant tube. PBMCs were isolated by Ficoll Paque Plus density gradient separation without further T cell sorting. An Agilent 2100 Bioanalyzer and agarose gel were used to check RNA quality, and a NanoDrop 2000 was used to measure RNA concentration. These records were also assigned to another study, of T cells in Graves' hyperthyroidism and ophthalmopathy. The second investigation adds: Graves' hyperthyroidism was defined as stable when no progression to ophthalmopathy occurred over 18 months of follow-up. The hyperthyroidism patients were between 18 and 65 years old and newly diagnosed, with a disease duration of less than 2 months. The study excluded patients with uncontrolled infections, other autoimmune diseases, pregnancy or lactation. Clinical symptoms, serum thyroxine and TRAb, thyroid ultrasound, and orbital computed tomography formed the basis for the diagnoses. The first round of RT-PCR for the TCR CDR3 was performed with the HTBI primer set and the Qiagen OneStep RT-PCR kit. Most expanded thyroid clonotypes (frequency above 0.001) were also found in blood, which suggests that blood repertoires may mirror thyroid immune responses. Ophthalmopathy was separated from stable hyperthyroidism by a 13 V-J signature model, with over 85% sensitivity and around 81% specificity obtained in cross-validation and 80%/75% obtained in testing. During validation, the model predicted progression to ophthalmopathy a median of approximately six months ahead of onset, with roughly 65% sensitivity and less than 85% specificity. To identify distinguishing TCR V-J signatures, a discovery cohort of roughly 100 patients was used, comprising fewer than 45 with Graves' ophthalmopathy and 57 with stable Graves' hyperthyroidism. An independent validation cohort of about 20 hyperthyroidism patients and over 15 patients who later progressed to ophthalmopathy tested prospective prediction of ophthalmopathy. The roughly 90 discovery patients were divided at random into training and test sets in a 7:3 ratio. The study also compared thyroid tissue and blood T-cell repertoires from five or six Graves' hyperthyroidism patients. After sampling, hyperthyroidism patients received methimazole starting at 30 mg daily, and ophthalmopathy patients received high-dose intravenous methylprednisolone. Libraries were constructed in a second round of multiplex PCR, after which size selection and purification were performed. Paired-end sequencing of the libraries was performed with 100 bp reads on an Illumina HiSeq2000. Raw data were processed with SOAPnuke, discarding reads with adapters, uncalled bases, mean Phred below 15, or no exact constant-primer or identifier match. High-quality paired reads were merged using COPE v1.2.5, and each unique nucleotide sequence was defined as a clonotype. Clonotypes were aligned to IMGT TRBV, TRBD and TRBJ reference segments using MiTCR v1.1. Analysis was restricted to V-J combinations with a frequency above 0.0001, which covered roughly 99% of repertoires. The TCS score was defined as the ratio of F50 (clonal expansion) to E x V (chaos), calculated using BLOSUM62-based TCRdist between CDR3 peptides within each V-J. Welch's t-statistics and random forest reduced roughly 500 V-J features to about 13, which were used in a naive Bayes classifier (R e1071). No statistical method was used to set the sample size in advance, and investigators knew the group allocation. The paper reports TCR Vbeta CDR3 sequencing of 140 or so peripheral blood samples: some 41 ophthalmopathy, approximately 74 hyperthyroidism and roughly 17 progressor patients.

The sequence came from a man aged 40-49 years with Graves disease. Donor details come from another sample of the same person, matched by shared clones. Rearrangement joined TRBV2 to TRBJ2-7; tentative D gene TRBD1, with 6 bases matching. The sequencing used peripheral blood mononuclear cells (PBMCs), collected at new diagnosis, from a patient treated with antithyroid drugs. For the CDR3, the sequence is CASSLDRSKYF. The sequenced DNA is TGTGCCAGCAGTCTTGACAGGAGCAAGTACTTC.